The clone carrying this T cell receptor beta chain is a singleton in its sample. Its antigen remains unidentified. The data were obtained in a study of cytomegalovirus exposure and HLA in healthy donors. Use of 60 Vbeta and 13 Jbeta primers characterized the PCR. In the authors' workflow: Tens of millions of unique TCR beta chains, around 11 million of them shared, were counted by a later analysis. Here immunoSEQ multiplex PCR was the method, and the copy in TCRdb shows in-frame clones only, minus some. From that table come the V and J calls and clone size; the DNA was used to work out D and trimming. The sample records 190,000 or so clones, roughly 78% being singletons. Germline V gives CDR1 LGHNA, CDR2 YSLEER. With V trimmed by 0 bases and J by 3 bases, 6 bases remained unmatched. The CDR3 extends over 16 amino acids. Study-level results: A few V segments could not be told apart, such as TRBV6-2 and TRBV6-3, and were left out. A classifier reportedly called cytomegalovirus status with high sensitivity and specificity. Productive status was seen about 90% or about 30% of the time for most TCR beta V segments in an earlier analysis.

This chain joins TRBV4-3 and TRBJ2-7; TRBD2 agrees at 9 bases. The sequence derives from a boy aged 5-17 years in good health and CMV-seronegative. Sequencing was performed on PBMCs. The CDR3 DNA follows: TGCGCCAGCAGCCAAGATGCGGCTAGCGGGAACTACGAGCAGTACTTC. Translating it yields CASSQDAASGNYEQYF.